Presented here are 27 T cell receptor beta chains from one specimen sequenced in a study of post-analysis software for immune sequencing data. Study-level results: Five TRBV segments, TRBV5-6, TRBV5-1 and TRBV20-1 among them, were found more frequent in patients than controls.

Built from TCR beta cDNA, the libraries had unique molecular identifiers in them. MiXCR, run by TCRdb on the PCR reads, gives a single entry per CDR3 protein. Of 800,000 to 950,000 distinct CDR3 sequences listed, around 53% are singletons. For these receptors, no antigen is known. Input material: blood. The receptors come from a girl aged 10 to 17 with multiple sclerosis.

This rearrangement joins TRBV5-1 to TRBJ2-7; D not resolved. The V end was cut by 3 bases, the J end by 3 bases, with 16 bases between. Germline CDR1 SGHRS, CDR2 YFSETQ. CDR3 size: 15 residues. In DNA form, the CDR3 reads TGCGCCAGCAGCTGGTCAGGAGCGCCCCTCTACGAGCAGTACTTC. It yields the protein CASSWSGAPLYEQYF.

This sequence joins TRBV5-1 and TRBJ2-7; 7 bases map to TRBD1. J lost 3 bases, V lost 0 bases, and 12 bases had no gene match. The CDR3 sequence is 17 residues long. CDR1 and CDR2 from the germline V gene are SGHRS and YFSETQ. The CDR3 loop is CASSLASGQVPLYEQYF. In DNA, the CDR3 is TGCGCCAGCAGCTTGGCCAGTGGACAGGTCCCTCTCTACGAGCAGTACTTC.

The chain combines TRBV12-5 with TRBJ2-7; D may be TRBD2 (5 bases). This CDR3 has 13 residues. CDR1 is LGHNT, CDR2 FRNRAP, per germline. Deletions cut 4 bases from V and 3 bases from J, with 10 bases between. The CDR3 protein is CASGSEGRYEQYF. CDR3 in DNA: TGTGCTAGTGGTTCCGAGGGTCGCTACGAGCAGTACTTC.

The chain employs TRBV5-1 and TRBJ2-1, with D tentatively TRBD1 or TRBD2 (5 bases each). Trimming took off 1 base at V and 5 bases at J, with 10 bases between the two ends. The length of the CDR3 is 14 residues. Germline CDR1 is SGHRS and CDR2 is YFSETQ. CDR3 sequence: CASSLRGADNEQFF. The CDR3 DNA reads TGCGCCAGCAGCTTGAGAGGGGCGGACAATGAGCAGTTCTTC.

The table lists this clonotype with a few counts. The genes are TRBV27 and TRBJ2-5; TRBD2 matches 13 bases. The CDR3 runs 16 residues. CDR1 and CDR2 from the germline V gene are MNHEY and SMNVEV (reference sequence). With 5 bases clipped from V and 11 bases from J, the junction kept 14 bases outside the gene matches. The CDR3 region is CASSITSGRALGEQYF. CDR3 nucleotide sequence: TGTGCCAGCAGTATTACTAGCGGGAGGGCGTTGGGGGAGCAGTACTTC.

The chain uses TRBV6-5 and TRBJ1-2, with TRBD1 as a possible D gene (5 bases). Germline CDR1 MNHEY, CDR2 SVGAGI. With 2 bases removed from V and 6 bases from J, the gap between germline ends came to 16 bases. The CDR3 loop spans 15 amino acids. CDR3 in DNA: TGTGCCAGCAGTTACGGACCCAAGGGGAGGGATGGCTACACCTTC. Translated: CASSYGPKGRDGYTF.

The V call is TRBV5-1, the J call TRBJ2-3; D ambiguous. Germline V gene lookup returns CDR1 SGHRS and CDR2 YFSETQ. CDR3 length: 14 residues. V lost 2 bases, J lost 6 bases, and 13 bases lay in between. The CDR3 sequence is CASSLLPTRDTQYF. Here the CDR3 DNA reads TGCGCCAGCAGCTTACTACCGACCAGGGATACGCAGTATTTT. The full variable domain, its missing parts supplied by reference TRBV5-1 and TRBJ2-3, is KAGVTQTPRYLIKTRGQQVTLSCSPISGHRSVSWYQQTPGQGLQFLFEYFSETQRNKGNFPGRFSGRQFSNSRSEMNVSTLELGDSALYLCASSLLPTRDTQYFGPGTRLTVL.

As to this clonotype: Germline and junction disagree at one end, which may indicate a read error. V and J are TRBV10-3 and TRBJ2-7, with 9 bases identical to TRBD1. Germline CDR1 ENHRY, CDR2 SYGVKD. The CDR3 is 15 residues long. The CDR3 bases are TGTGCCACCAGTGCCAGACAGGGGGTCGGCTACGAGCAGTACTTC. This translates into CATSARQGVGYEQYF.

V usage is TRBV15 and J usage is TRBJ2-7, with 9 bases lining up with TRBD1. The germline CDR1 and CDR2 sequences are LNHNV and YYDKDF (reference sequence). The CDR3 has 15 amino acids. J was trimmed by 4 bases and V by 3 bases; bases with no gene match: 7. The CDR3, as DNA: TGTGCCACCAGCAGGGCTCCGGGACAGGGTTACGAGCAGTACTTC. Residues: CATSRAPGQGYEQYF. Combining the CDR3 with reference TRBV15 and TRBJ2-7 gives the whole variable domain DAMVIQNPRYQVTQFGKPVTLSCSQTLNHNVMYWYQQKSSQAPKLLFHYYDKDFNNEADTPDNFQSRRPNTSFCFLDIRSPGLGDTAMYLCATSRAPGQGYEQYFGPGTRLTVT.

The CDR3 is CASINRGLLEGYTF. As DNA, the CDR3 is TGTGCCAGCATCAACAGGGGGCTTTTGGAAGGCTACACCTTC. The chain has TRBV2 and TRBJ1-2; 9 bases line up with TRBD1. V shed 7 bases and J 8 bases; nucleotides not matched to a gene: 11. Germline V CDR1 and CDR2: SNHLY, FYNNEI. CDR3 length: 14 amino acids.

As DNA, the CDR3 is TGCAGTGCCGCGGGGACTAGCGGGAACTACGAGCAGTACTTC. Amino acid sequence: CSAAGTSGNYEQYF. The genes are TRBV20-1 and TRBJ2-7; 13 bases are a match to TRBD2. J gave up 3 bases and V 6 bases, and 5 bases lay outside the gene matches. The germline V gene encodes CDR1 DFQATT and CDR2 SNEGSKA (reference sequence). The CDR3 sequence is 14 residues long.

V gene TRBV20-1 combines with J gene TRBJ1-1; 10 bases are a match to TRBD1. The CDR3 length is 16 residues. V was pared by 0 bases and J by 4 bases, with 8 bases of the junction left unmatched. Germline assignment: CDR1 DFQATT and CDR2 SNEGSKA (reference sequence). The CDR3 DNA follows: TGCAGTGCTAGAGAGAGTGACAGGGGGCGGGGCACTGAAGCTTTCTTT. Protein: CSARESDRGRGTEAFF.

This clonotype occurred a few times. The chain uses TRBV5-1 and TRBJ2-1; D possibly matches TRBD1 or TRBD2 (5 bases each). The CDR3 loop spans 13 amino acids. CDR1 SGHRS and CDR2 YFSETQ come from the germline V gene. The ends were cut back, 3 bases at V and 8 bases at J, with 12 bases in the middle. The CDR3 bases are TGCGCCAGCAGCTCGGACTCAGGGTATGAGCAGTTCTTC. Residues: CASSSDSGYEQFF.

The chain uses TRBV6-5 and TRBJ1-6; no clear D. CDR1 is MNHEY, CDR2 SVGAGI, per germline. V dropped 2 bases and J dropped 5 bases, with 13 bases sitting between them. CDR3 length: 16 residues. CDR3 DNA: TGTGCCAGCAGTTACCGTAGTGAATCTAATAATTCACCCCTCCACTTT. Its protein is CASSYRSESNNSPLHF.

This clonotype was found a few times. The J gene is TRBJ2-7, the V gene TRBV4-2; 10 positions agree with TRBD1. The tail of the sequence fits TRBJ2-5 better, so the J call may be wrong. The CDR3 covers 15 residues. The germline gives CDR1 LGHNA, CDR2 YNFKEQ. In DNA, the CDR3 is TGTGCCAGCAGCCAGGGGGACAGGGGAAAGGAGACCCAGTACTTC. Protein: CASSQGDRGKETQYF.

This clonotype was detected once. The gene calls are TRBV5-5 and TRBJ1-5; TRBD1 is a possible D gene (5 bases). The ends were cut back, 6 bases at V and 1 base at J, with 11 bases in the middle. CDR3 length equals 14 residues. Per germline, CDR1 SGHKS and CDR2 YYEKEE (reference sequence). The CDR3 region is CASNLGGSNQPQHF. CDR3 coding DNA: TGTGCCAGCAACCTGGGGGGGAGCAATCAGCCCCAGCATTTT.

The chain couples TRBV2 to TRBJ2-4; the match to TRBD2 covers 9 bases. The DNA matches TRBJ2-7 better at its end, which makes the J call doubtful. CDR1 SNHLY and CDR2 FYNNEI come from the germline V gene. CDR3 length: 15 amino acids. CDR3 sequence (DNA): TGTGCCAGCAGTGAAGGACTAGCGGCAACCTACGAGCAGTACTTC. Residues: CASSEGLAATYEQYF.

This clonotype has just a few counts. The CDR3 region has the DNA TGTGCCAGCAGCGTAGAGGCGGGGGGGAGACAAGAGACCCAGTACTTC. Its translation is CASSVEAGGRQETQYF. V usage is TRBV9 and J usage is TRBJ2-5, with 9 positions matching TRBD2. The CDR3 totals 16 residues. The V gene end was trimmed by 0 bases and the J gene end by 2 bases; junction bases not matched to a gene: 5. The germline gives CDR1 SGDLS, CDR2 YYNGEE.

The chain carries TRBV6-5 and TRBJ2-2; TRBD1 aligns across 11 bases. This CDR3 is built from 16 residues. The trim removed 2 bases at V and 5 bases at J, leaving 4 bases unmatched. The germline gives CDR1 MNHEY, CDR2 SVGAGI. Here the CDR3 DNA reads TGTGCCAGCAGTTACGGACAGGGGGCTGGTACCGGGGAGCTGTTTTTT. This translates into CASSYGQGAGTGELFF.

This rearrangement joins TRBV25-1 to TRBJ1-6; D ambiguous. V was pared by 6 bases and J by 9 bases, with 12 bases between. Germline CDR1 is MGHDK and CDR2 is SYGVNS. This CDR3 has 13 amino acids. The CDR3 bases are TGTGCCAGCAGCGAAGGTTACGGTTCACCCCTCCACTTT. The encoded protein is CASSEGYGSPLHF.

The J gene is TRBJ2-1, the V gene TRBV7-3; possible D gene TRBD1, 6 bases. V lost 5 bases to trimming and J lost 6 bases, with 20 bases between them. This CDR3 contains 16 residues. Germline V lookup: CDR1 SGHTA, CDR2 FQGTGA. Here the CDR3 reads CASSTDRRAASNEQFF. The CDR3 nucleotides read TGTGCCAGCAGCACTGACAGGCGAGCGGCGAGCAATGAGCAGTTCTTC.

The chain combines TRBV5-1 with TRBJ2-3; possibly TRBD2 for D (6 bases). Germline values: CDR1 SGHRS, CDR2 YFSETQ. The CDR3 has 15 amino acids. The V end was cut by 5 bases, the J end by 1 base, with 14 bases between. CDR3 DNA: TGCGCCAGCAGTTTCCCCGGGGAGGGCACAGATACGCAGTATTTT. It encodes CASSFPGEGTDTQYF. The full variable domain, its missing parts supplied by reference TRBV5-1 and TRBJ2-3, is KAGVTQTPRYLIKTRGQQVTLSCSPISGHRSVSWYQQTPGQGLQFLFEYFSETQRNKGNFPGRFSGRQFSNSRSEMNVSTLELGDSALYLCASSFPGEGTDTQYFGPGTRLTVL.

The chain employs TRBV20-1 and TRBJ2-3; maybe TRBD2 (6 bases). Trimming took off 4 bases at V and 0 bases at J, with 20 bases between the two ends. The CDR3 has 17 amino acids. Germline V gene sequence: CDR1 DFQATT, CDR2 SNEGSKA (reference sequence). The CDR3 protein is CSANGGPMGLSTDTQYF. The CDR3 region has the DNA TGCAGTGCTAACGGGGGTCCTATGGGGCTTAGCACAGATACGCAGTATTTT.

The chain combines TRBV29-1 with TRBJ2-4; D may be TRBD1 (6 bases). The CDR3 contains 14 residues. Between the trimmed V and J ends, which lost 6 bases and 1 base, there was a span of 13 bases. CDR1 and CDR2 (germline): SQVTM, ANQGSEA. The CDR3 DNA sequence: TGCAGCGTGGTCCGGGACACGGCCAAAAACATTCAGTACTTC. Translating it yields CSVVRDTAKNIQYF.

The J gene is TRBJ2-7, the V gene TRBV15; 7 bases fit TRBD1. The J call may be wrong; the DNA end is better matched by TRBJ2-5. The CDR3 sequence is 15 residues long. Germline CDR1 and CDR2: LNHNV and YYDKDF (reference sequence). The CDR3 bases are TGTGCCACCAGCACAGTACAGGGGCCCCGCGAGACCCAGTACTTC. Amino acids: CATSTVQGPRETQYF.

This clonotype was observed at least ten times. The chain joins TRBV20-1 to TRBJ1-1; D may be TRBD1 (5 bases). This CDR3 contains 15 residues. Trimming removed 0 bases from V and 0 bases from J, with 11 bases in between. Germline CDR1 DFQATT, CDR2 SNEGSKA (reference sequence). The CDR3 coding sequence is TGCAGTGCTAGAGACCCCGGGACCTTGAACACTGAAGCTTTCTTT. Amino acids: CSARDPGTLNTEAFF.

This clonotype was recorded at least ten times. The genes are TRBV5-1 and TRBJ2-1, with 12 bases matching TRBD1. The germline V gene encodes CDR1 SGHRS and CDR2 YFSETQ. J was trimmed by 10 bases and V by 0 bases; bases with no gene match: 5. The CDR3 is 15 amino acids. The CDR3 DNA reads TGCGCCAGCAGCTTGGAGGGACAGGGGGCCGCAGAGCAGTTCTTC. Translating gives CASSLEGQGAAEQFF.